The rows below give T cell receptor beta chains drawn from one sample of a study of blood T cell repertoires in COVID-19. Libraries were prepared by immunoSEQ multiplex PCR; TCRdb keeps only in-frame clonotypes and omits some of them. Of approximately 500,000 clones in the sample, 89% were seen once. The sample comprised peripheral blood. The source is a man between 18 and 29 years old with COVID-19, enrolled during active disease. Each CDR3 is given with its conserved first and last residue. Each record gives: D gene, CDR3 length, J gene, V gene, CDR3 protein, CDR3 DNA. D genes are given only for firm matches.

D gene: .
CDR3 length: 13
J gene: TRBJ1-3
V gene: TRBV7-7
CDR3 protein: CASSLGPGNTIYF
CDR3 DNA: TGTGCCAGCAGCTTAGGTCCGGGAAACACCATATATTTT

D gene: TRBD1
CDR3 length: 14
J gene: TRBJ2-2
V gene: TRBV2
CDR3 protein: CASRGQGDTGELFF
CDR3 DNA: TGTGCCAGCAGGGGACAGGGGGACACCGGGGAGCTGTTTTTT

D gene: TRBD1
CDR3 length: 15
J gene: TRBJ1-4
V gene: TRBV18
CDR3 protein: CASSPRAGGGEKLFF
CDR3 DNA: TGTGCCAGCTCACCTCGGGCAGGGGGAGGCGAAAAACTGTTTTTT

D gene: TRBD1
CDR3 length: 14
J gene: TRBJ1-2
V gene: TRBV5-4
CDR3 protein: CASTEDRGSYGYTF
CDR3 DNA: TGTGCCAGTACTGAGGACAGGGGAAGCTATGGCTACACCTTC

D gene: TRBD2
CDR3 length: 17
J gene: TRBJ2-2
V gene: TRBV5-1
CDR3 protein: CATGGTSGIMVTGELFF
CDR3 DNA: TGCGCCACGGGAGGGACTAGCGGGATAATGGTCACCGGGGAGCTGTTTTTT

D gene: TRBD1
CDR3 length: 11
J gene: TRBJ1-2
V gene: TRBV10-3
CDR3 protein: CAITGGYGYTF
CDR3 DNA: TGTGCCATCACAGGGGGCTATGGCTACACCTTC

D gene: .
CDR3 length: 14
J gene: TRBJ2-7
V gene: TRBV14
CDR3 protein: CASSRGGREYEQYF
CDR3 DNA: TGTGCCAGCAGCCGCGGGGGCAGGGAATACGAGCAGTACTTC

D gene: .
CDR3 length: 13
J gene: TRBJ1-2
V gene: TRBV9
CDR3 protein: CASSVEGLDGYTF
CDR3 DNA: TGTGCCAGCAGCGTAGAGGGACTCGATGGCTACACCTTC

D gene: TRBD2
CDR3 length: 17
J gene: TRBJ2-1
V gene: TRBV6-1
CDR3 protein: CASSESPWAGGFNEQFF
CDR3 DNA: TGTGCCAGCAGTGAAAGCCCCTGGGCGGGAGGGTTCAATGAGCAGTTCTTC

D gene: TRBD1
CDR3 length: 15
J gene: TRBJ2-1
V gene: TRBV9
CDR3 protein: CASSAGQGLEREQFF
CDR3 DNA: TGTGCCAGCAGCGCTGGACAGGGTCTAGAAAGGGAGCAGTTCTTC

D gene: TRBD1
CDR3 length: 16
J gene: TRBJ1-3
V gene: TRBV24-1
CDR3 protein: CATSEGQIRSGNTIYF
CDR3 DNA: TGTGCCACCAGTGAGGGACAGATAAGGTCTGGAAACACCATATATTTT

D gene: TRBD1
CDR3 length: 15
J gene: TRBJ2-5
V gene: TRBV24-1
CDR3 protein: CATSGGTGIQETQYF
CDR3 DNA: TGTGCCACCAGTGGTGGGACAGGGATTCAAGAGACCCAGTACTTC

D gene: TRBD2
CDR3 length: 11
J gene: TRBJ2-1
V gene: TRBV2
CDR3 protein: CATGLAGEQFF
CDR3 DNA: TGTGCCACTGGACTAGCGGGAGAGCAGTTCTTC

D gene: .
CDR3 length: 14
J gene: TRBJ1-5
V gene: TRBV4-1
CDR3 protein: CASSQGLEDQPQHF
CDR3 DNA: TGCGCCAGCAGCCAAGGGTTAGAGGATCAGCCCCAGCATTTT

D gene: .
CDR3 length: 13
J gene: TRBJ1-1
V gene: TRBV6-5
CDR3 protein: CASTHRERAEAFF
CDR3 DNA: TGTGCCAGCACCCACAGGGAGAGGGCTGAAGCTTTCTTT

D gene: TRBD2
CDR3 length: 12
J gene: TRBJ2-1
V gene: TRBV27
CDR3 protein: CASSWGGTEQFF
CDR3 DNA: TGTGCCAGCAGTTGGGGGGGGACTGAGCAGTTCTTC

D gene: TRBD2
CDR3 length: 16
J gene: TRBJ2-7
V gene: TRBV14
CDR3 protein: CASSPGTSGITYEQYF
CDR3 DNA: TGTGCCAGCAGCCCCGGGACTAGCGGAATAACCTACGAGCAGTACTTC

D gene: .
CDR3 length: 13
J gene: TRBJ2-3
V gene: TRBV10-1
CDR3 protein: CASSDRDTDTQYF
CDR3 DNA: TGCGCCAGCAGTGACCGAGACACAGATACGCAGTATTTT

D gene: TRBD1
CDR3 length: 13
J gene: TRBJ1-2
V gene: TRBV5-6
CDR3 protein: CASNTDRFYGYTF
CDR3 DNA: TGTGCCAGCAACACGGACAGGTTCTATGGCTACACCTTC

D gene: .
CDR3 length: 14
J gene: TRBJ1-1
V gene: TRBV2
CDR3 protein: CASSEYTTNTEAFF
CDR3 DNA: TGTGCCAGCAGTGAGTACACTACGAACACTGAAGCTTTCTTT

D gene: TRBD2
CDR3 length: 16
J gene: TRBJ2-3
V gene: TRBV2
CDR3 protein: CASSEAEGREEDTQYF
CDR3 DNA: TGTGCCAGCAGTGAAGCAGAGGGGAGGGAGGAAGATACGCAGTATTTT

D gene: TRBD2
CDR3 length: 14
J gene: TRBJ2-3
V gene: TRBV19
CDR3 protein: CASRMGTNLSPQYF
CDR3 DNA: TGTGCCAGCCGAATGGGGACTAATTTATCCCCGCAGTATTTT